This section outlines one TCR beta chain sequence together with its context. A much larger clone differs by one base, so this may be a read error. Sequencing involved patients with CD8+CD57+ cell expansion previously shown by flow cytometry. CDR3 size: 15 residues. In germline, CDR1 is MNHEY, CDR2 SVGAGI. Genomic DNA constituted the template upon which TCR beta VDJ and CDR3 profiling was performed. TCRdb reprocessed the reads via MiXCR and lists one record per CDR3 protein. The sample yields hundreds of thousands of distinct CDR3 sequences, 45% to 65% seen once. The data were obtained in a study of CD8+CD57+ T cells in acquired aplastic anemia.

Sequencing used sorted CD4+, CD8+, or CD8+CD57+ T cells (not recorded which) from PBMCs. This clonotype was obtained from a human donor with aplastic anemia. This chain connects TRBV6-5 to TRBJ2-3, with D hard to call. The CDR3 region is CGSSYRPGGTDTQYF. DNA of the CDR3: TGTGGCAGCAGTTACCGGCCCGGAGGCACAGATACGCAGTATTTT.